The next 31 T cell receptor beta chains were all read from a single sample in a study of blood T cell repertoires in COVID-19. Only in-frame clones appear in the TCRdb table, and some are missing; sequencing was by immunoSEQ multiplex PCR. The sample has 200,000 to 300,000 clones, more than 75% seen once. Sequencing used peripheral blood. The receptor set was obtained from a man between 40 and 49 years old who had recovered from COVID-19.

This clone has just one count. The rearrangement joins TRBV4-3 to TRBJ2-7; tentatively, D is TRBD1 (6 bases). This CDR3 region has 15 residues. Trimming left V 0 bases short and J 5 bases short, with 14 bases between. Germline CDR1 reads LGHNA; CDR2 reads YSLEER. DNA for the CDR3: TGCGCCAGCAGCCAAGATTACAGGGTGGGCGACGAGCAGTACTTC. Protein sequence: CASSQDYRVGDEQYF.

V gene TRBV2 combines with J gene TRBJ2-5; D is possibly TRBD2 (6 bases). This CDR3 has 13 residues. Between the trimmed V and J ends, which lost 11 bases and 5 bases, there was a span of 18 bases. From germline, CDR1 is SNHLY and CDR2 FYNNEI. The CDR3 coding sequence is TGTGCCGTACTCGGCCTAGCGAGGGAGACCCAGTACTTC. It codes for CAVLGLARETQYF.

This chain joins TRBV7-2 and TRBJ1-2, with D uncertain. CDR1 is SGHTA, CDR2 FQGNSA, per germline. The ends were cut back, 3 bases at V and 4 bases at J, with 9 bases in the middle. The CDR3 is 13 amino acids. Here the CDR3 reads CASSLKRSYGYTF. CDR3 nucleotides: TGTGCCAGCAGCTTGAAGCGATCCTATGGCTACACCTTC.

The CDR3 loop reads CAWSRSGRATDTQYF. The CDR3 bases are TGTGCCTGGAGTCGTAGCGGGAGGGCCACAGATACGCAGTATTTT. The rearrangement links TRBV30 to TRBJ2-3; TRBD2 aligns across 11 bases. The ends lost 2 bases at V and 2 bases at J; junction bases unmatched: 3. There are 15 residues in the CDR3. The germline gives CDR1 GTSNPN, CDR2 SVGIG (reference sequence).

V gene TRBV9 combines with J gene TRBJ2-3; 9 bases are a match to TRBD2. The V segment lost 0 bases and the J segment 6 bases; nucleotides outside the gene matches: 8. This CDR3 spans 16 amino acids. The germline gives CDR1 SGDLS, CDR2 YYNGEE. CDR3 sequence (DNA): TGTGCCAGCAGCGTAGATGGTAGCGGGAGATCCGATACGCAGTATTTT. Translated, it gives CASSVDGSGRSDTQYF.

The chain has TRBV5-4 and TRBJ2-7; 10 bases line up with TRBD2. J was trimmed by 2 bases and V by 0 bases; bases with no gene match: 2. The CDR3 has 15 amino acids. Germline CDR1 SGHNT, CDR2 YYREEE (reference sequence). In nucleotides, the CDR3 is TGTGCCAGCAGCTTGGGGCTAGCGGGAGCCTACGAGCAGTACTTC. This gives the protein CASSLGLAGAYEQYF.

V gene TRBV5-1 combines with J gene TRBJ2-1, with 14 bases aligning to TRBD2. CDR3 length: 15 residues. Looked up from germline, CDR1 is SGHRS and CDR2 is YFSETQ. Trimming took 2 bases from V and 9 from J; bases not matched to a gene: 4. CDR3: CASSLRLAGGFEQFF. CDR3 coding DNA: TGCGCCAGCAGCTTAAGACTAGCGGGAGGGTTTGAGCAGTTCTTC.

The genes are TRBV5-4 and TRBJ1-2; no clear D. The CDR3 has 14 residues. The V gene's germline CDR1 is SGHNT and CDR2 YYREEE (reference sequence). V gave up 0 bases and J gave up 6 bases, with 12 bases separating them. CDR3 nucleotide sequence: TGTGCCAGCAGCTTGGATCGGGGTTACCATGGCTACACCTTC. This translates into CASSLDRGYHGYTF.

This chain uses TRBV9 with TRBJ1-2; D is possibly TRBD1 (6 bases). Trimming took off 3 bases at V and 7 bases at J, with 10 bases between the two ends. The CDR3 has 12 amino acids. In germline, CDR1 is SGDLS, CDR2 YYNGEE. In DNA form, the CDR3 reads TGTGCCAGCAGCGACAGGGTATCTGGCTACACCTTC. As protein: CASSDRVSGYTF.

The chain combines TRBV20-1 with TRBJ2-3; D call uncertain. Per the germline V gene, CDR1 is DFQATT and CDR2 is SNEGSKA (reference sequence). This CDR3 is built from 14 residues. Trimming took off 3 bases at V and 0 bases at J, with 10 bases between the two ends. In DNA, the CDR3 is TGCAGTGCTAGTATCCCAACTAGCACAGATACGCAGTATTTT. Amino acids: CSASIPTSTDTQYF.

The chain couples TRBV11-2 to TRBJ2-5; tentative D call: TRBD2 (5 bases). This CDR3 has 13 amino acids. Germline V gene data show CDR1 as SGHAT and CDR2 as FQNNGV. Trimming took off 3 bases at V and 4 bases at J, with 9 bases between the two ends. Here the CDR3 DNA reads TGTGCCAGCAGCTTCGGGGTGGGAGAGACCCAGTACTTC. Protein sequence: CASSFGVGETQYF.

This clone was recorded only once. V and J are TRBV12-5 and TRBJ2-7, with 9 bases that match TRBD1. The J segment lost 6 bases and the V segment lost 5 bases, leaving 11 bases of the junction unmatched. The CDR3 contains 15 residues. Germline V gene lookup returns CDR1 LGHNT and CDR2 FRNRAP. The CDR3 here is CASGPAPRTGAEQYF. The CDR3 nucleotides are TGTGCTAGTGGTCCTGCTCCAAGGACAGGGGCCGAGCAGTACTTC.

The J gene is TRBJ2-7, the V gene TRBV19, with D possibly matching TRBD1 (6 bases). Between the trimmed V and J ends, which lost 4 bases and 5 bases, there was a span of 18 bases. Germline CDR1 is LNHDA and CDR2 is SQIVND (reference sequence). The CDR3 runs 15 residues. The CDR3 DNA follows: TGTGCCAGTAGTAAGGACCACCCAGGGGCCGACGAGCAGTACTTC. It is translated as CASSKDHPGADEQYF. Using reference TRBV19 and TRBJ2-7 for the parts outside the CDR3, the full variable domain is DGGITQSPKYLFRKEGQNVTLSCEQNLNHDAMYWYRQDPGQGLRLIYYSQIVNDFQKGDIAEGYSVSREKKESFPLTVTSAQKNPTAFYLCASSKDHPGADEQYFGPGTRLTVT.

The CDR3 is CASSLSGVREQYF. The CDR3 DNA follows: TGTGCCAGCAGCTTATCCGGGGTTCGCGAGCAGTACTTC. The V gene is TRBV11-2, the J gene TRBJ2-7, with a tentative D call TRBD2 (5 bases). Germline V lookup: CDR1 SGHAT, CDR2 FQNNGV. This CDR3 contains 13 residues. Trimming removed 2 bases at V and 6 bases at J, with 11 bases between.

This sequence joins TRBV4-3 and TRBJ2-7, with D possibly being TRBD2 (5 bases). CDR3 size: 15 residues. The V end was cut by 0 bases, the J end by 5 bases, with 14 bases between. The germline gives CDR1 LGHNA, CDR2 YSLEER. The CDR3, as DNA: TGCGCCAGCAGCCAAGACCCGGCACCGGGGAACGAGCAGTACTTC. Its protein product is CASSQDPAPGNEQYF.

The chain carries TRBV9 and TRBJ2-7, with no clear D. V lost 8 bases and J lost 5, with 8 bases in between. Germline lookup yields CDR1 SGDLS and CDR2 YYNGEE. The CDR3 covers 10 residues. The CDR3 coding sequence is TGTGCCAGTGGTAGCCACGAGCAGTACTTC. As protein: CASGSHEQYF.

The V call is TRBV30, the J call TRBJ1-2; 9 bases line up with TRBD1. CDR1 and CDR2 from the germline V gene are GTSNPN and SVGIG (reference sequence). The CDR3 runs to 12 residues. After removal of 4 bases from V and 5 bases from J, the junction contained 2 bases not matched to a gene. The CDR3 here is CAWTGTGYGYTF. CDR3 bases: TGTGCCTGGACCGGGACAGGGTATGGCTACACCTTC.

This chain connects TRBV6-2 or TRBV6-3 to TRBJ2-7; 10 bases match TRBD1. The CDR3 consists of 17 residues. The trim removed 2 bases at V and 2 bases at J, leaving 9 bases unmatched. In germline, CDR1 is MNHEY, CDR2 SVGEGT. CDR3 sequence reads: CASSYKEGQGPPYEQYF. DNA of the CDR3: TGTGCCAGCAGTTACAAGGAGGGACAGGGGCCTCCCTACGAGCAGTACTTC.

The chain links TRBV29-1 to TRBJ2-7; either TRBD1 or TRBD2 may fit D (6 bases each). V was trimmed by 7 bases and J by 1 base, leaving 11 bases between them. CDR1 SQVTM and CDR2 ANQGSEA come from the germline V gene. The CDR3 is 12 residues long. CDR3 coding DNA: TGCAGCGCAGGGGCGGGGTCCTACGAGCAGTACTTC. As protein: CSAGAGSYEQYF.

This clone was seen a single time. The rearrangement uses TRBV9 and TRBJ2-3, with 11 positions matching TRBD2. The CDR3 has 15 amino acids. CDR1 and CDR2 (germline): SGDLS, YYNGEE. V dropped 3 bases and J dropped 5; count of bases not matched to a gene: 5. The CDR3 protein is CASSASGRQLDTQYF. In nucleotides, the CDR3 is TGTGCCAGCAGCGCTAGCGGGAGGCAATTAGATACGCAGTATTTT.

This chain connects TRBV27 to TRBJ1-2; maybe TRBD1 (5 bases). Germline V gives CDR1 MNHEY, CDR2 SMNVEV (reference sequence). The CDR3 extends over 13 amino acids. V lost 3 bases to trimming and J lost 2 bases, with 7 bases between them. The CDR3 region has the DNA TGTGCCAGCAGTTTTGGGGGGAACTATGGCTACACCTTC. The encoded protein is CASSFGGNYGYTF.

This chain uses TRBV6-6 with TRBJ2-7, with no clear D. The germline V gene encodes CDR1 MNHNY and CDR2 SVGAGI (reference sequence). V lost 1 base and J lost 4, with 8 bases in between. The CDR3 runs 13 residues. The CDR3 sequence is CASSYFSEYEQYF. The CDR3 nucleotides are TGTGCCAGCAGTTACTTTTCCGAGTACGAGCAGTACTTC.

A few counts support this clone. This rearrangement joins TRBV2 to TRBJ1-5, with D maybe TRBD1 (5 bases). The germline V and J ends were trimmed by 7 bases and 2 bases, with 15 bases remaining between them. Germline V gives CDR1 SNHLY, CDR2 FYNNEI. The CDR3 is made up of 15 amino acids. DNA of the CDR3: TGTGCCAGCATGGGGGGAGGGGCCGGCAATCAGCCCCAGCATTTT. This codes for CASMGGGAGNQPQHF.

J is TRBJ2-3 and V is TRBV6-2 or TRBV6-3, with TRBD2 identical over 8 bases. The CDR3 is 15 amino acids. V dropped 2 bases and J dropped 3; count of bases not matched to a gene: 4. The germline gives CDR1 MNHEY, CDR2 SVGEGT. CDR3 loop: CASSYRTSHTDTQYF. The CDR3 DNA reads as TGTGCCAGCAGTTACAGGACTAGCCATACAGATACGCAGTATTTT.

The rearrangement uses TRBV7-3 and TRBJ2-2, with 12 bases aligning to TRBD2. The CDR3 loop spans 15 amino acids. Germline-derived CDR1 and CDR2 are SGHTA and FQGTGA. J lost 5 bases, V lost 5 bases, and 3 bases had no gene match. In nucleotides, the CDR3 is TGTGCCAGCAGCGTTCTAGCGGGAGGGACCGGGGAGCTGTTTTTT. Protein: CASSVLAGGTGELFF.

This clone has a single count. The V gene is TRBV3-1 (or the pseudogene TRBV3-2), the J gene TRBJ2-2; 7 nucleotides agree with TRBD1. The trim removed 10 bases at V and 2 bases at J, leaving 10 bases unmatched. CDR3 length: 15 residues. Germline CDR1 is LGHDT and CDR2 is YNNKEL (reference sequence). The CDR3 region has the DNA TGTGCCACAAAACGAAGACAGGGAAACACCGGGGAGCTGTTTTTT. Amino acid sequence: CATKRRQGNTGELFF.

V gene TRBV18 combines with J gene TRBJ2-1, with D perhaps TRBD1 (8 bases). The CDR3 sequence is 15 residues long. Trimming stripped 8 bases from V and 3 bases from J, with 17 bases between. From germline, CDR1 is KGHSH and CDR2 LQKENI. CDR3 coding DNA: TGTGCCAGCCGAATAACAGGGGGGGTCTACAATGAGCAGTTCTTC. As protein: CASRITGGVYNEQFF. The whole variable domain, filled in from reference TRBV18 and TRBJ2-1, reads NAGVMQNPRHLVRRRGQEARLRCSPMKGHSHVYWYRQLPEEGLKFMVYLQKENIIDESGMPKERFSAEFPKEGPSILRIQQVVRGDSAAYFCASRITGGVYNEQFFGPGTRLTVL.

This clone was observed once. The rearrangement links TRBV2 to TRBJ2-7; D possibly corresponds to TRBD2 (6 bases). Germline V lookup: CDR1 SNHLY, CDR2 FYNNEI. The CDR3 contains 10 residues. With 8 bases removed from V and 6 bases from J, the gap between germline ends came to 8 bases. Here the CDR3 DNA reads TGTGCCAGCGGAGGGCTCGAGCAGTACTTC. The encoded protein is CASGGLEQYF.

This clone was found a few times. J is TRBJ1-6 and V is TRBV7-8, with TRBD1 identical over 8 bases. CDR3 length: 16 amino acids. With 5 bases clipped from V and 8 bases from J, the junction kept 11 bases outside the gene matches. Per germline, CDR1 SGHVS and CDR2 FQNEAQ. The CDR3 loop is CASSRDRDRSYSPLHF. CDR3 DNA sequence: TGTGCCAGCAGCCGAGACCGGGACAGGTCATATTCACCCCTCCACTTT.

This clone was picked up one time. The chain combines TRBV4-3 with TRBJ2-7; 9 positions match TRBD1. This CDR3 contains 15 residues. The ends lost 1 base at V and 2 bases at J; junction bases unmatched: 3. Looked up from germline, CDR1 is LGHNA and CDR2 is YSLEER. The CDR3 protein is CASSQAGQGPYEQYF. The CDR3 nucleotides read TGCGCCAGCAGCCAAGCGGGACAGGGTCCCTACGAGCAGTACTTC.

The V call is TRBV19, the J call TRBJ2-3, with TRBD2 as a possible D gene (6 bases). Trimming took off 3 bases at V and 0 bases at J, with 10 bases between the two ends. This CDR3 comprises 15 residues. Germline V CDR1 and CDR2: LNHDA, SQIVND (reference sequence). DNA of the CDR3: TGTGCCAGTAGTATCTCTAGCGTCAGCACAGATACGCAGTATTTT. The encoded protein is CASSISSVSTDTQYF.